This T cell receptor beta chain was sequenced during a study of control samples from healthy donors and cancer patients (dated by TCRdb to 2018 to 2020). A word on this clone: The target of this receptor is not known. No much larger clone is present one base from it, and per-base qualities are unavailable.

Library preparation employed the immunoSEQ multiplex PCR assay. TCRdb retrieved this table from immuneACCESS and kept in-frame rearrangements only. Not all clones are present; in checked studies, unresolved V genes account for under half, and no reason is known for the remainder. This sample has under 200,000 clones in its table, and 92% of those were observed once. Approximately 0.7% of the sample is in the top ten clones. Taken from the germline V gene (reference sequence), the CDR1 and CDR2 loops are GTSNPN and SVGIG. Its CDR3 holds 13 amino acids, cysteine through phenylalanine. The read is trimmed to its CDR3 DNA, 39 bases read in frame from base 1. The germline V and J ends show losses of 7 bases and 7 bases respectively, and no gene match explains 9 bases of the junction.

The specimen was blood. Here the chain combines TRBV30 and TRBJ2-1; 8 of the junction bases match TRBD1. The source of this sequence is a woman aged 30 to 39 in good health. The CDR3 reads CASGWTGRNEQFF. The DNA is TGTGCCTCGGGCTGGACAGGGCGGAATGAGCAGTTCTTC.